This is a list of T cell receptor beta chains from one sample in a study of T cell repertoires in cytomegalovirus infection. Which antigens these TCRs recognize remains unknown. Using its own MiXCR run on the reads, TCRdb lists one record per CDR3 protein. The table shows roughly 310,000 distinct CDR3 sequences, with about 28% occurring only once. Sequences were derived from cultured PBMCs, sampled from culture after CMV antigen stimulation. Every receptor here comes from a human donor in good health (CMV status not recorded). Some clones in this sample may be carry-over from other donors' samples. CDR3s include the opening cysteine and the closing phenylalanine or tryptophan. The D gene is left open where the match is weak. Clone size is given for some rows only: seen once, a few or many times, or a class if the clone is expanded.

>TRBJ2-1|NA|TRBV20-1|NA
TGCAGTGGGACTCCGGCGCGAAGCTCCTACAATGAGCAGTTCTTC
CSGTPARSSYNEQFF
>TRBJ1-1|NA|TRBV10-2|many
TGCGCCAGCAGAGATGACGTTGAAGCTTTCTTT
CASRDDVEAFF
>TRBJ1-5|NA|TRBV25-1|NA
TGTGCCAGCAGGGGGGATAGCAATCAGCCCCAGCATTTT
CASRGDSNQPQHF
>TRBJ1-2|NA|TRBV6-5|NA
TGTGCCAGCAGTTACTCCCCAGCTAACTATGGCTACACCTTC
CASSYSPANYGYTF
>TRBJ2-2|NA|TRBV12-3/TRBV12-4|few
TGTGCCAGCAGTCGGGGGTCAGGCACCGGGGAGCTGTTTTTT
CASSRGSGTGELFF
>TRBJ2-5|TRBD2|TRBV7-6|few
TGTGCCAGCAGAACCAGCGGGAGTGAGACCCAGTACTTC
CASRTSGSETQYF
>TRBJ1-2|NA|TRBV4-3|NA
TGCGCCAGCAGCCAAGATGGGCGTGGGGCCTATGGCTACACCTTC
CASSQDGRGAYGYTF
>TRBJ2-2|TRBD1|TRBV7-2|NA
TGTGCCAGCAGCCTTCAGGGGGCCGGCGGGGAGCTGTTTTTT
CASSLQGAGGELFF
>TRBJ1-2|NA|TRBV27|many
TGTGCCACACGAGGCCGGGAGTATTGGAATGGCTACACCTTC
CATRGREYWNGYTF
>TRBJ1-6|NA|TRBV11-2|few
TGTGCCAGCAGCTTAGACGGAGGGACTTCACCCCTCCACTTT
CASSLDGGTSPLHF
>TRBJ1-1|NA|TRBV10-3|many
TGTGCCATCAGTGAGTATGGGGTCAGCTCTACGGCTTTCTTT
CAISEYGVSSTAFF
>TRBJ1-1|NA|TRBV9|NA
TGTGCCAGCAGCGTAGGTGCCGGGGCGGACACTGAAGCTTTCTTT
CASSVGAGADTEAFF
>TRBJ1-2|TRBD1|TRBV2|NA
TGTGCCAGCAGTTCACAGGGGTCGGCCAACTATGGCTACACCTTC
CASSSQGSANYGYTF
>TRBJ1-4|TRBD1|TRBV29-1|NA
TGCAGCGTTCGAGGACAGGGGAGGCTTGAAAAACTGTTTTTT
CSVRGQGRLEKLFF
>TRBJ2-7|TRBD2|TRBV4-1|NA
TGTGCCAGCAGCCAAGTGTCACGGGGGGAAGCCTACGAGCAGTACTTC
CASSQVSRGEAYEQYF
>TRBJ2-3|TRBD2|TRBV7-6|NA
TGTGCCAGCAGCCCAAGGACTAGCGGGAAGTTTCCAGATACGCAGTATTTT
CASSPRTSGKFPDTQYF
>TRBJ2-1|NA|TRBV25-1|NA
TGTGCCAGCAGTGAATATTCGGGGAGGACTGACAATGAGCAGTTCTTC
CASSEYSGRTDNEQFF
>TRBJ1-5|NA|TRBV7-9|few
TGTGCCAGCAGCTTGTCTCTAAGCAATCAGCCCCAGCATTTT
CASSLSLSNQPQHF
>TRBJ1-5|NA|TRBV9|NA
TGTGCCAGCAGCGTAGGAACCGGAGGGCAGCCCCAGCATTTT
CASSVGTGGQPQHF
>TRBJ2-2|TRBD1|TRBV7-9|NA
TGTGCCAGCAGCATAGACCCGGGACAGTGGACTGTCGCTGGCACCGGGGAGCTGTTTTTT
CASSIDPGQWTVAGTGELFF